This TCR beta chain stems from a study of a mutant IDH1 vaccine in newly diagnosed glioma. Study-level background: Averaging roughly 40 years of age, treated patients were roughly 60% male and about 38% female. It was at week 35 that visit V12 occurred, and at week 47 that visit V13 did. Previous care, which was radiotherapy, temozolomide, or both, most often involved both.

Time point denoted: week 47, end of study. Vaccinated patients received 300 ug of mutant IDH1 20-mer peptide per dose, with topical imiquimod. Those who donated had recent WHO grade 3 or 4 IDH1-mutant, ATRX-lost astrocytomas. Germline CDR1 LNHNV, CDR2 YYDKDF (reference sequence). The CDR3 length is 11 residues. Method: immunoSEQ multiplex PCR; TCRdb's copy keeps in-frame clones and lacks some. The repertoire consists of 90,000 to 100,000 clones, with roughly 91% occurring once and the leading ten covering 0.6% to 0.95%. Worth noting for this clone: The antigen remains unidentified. At one end, the junction sequence differs from germline, possibly due to a read error.

The clonotype comes from a woman in her forties or fifties with glioma. The V call is TRBV15, the J call TRBJ1-4, with 9 bases aligning to TRBD1. This sample comprised PBMCs, obtained from a glioma patient whose treatment included an IDH1 peptide vaccine. The CDR3 nucleotides read TGTGCCACCAGCAGGGGGGACAGGGTCGATTTT. Amino acid sequence: CATSRGDRVDF.